The clone carrying this TCR beta chain was observed a handful of times. Its antigen remains unknown. TCR alpha and beta CDR3 regions were amplified from RNA using iRepertoire nested multiplex PCR. TCRdb re-derived calls from the multiplex PCR reads in MiXCR, one entry per CDR3 protein. Of 100,000 to 150,000 distinct CDR3 sequences in the sample, around 25% were seen once. The sample originates from a study of glioma-infiltrating T cells. Study findings and constraints: Tissue-blood divergence was below expectation in non-neoplastic patients, above in gliomas. Very few CDR3 sequences were shared between tissue and blood.

Sequenced sample: glioma tissue, nonneoplastic brain tissue, or PBMCs (not recorded which). This receptor was obtained from a human donor with low-grade glioma or glioblastoma, undergoing nonglioma brain surgery, or in good health (not recorded which).

The CDR3 reads CASSSGGQSYGYTF. For the CDR3, the DNA is TGTGCCAGCAGTTCGGGCGGACAGTCCTATGGCTACACCTTC. This chain links TRBV27 with TRBJ1-2; D is perhaps TRBD1 (6 bases). Looked up from germline, CDR1 is MNHEY and CDR2 is SMNVEV (reference sequence). Trimming took 4 bases from V and 4 from J, leaving 13 bases between them. The CDR3 loop spans 14 amino acids.